This record covers a single T cell receptor beta chain. In the study's own analysis: Nucleated cell number was recorded as an estimate derived from reference gene primer amplification. Measured with immunoSEQ multiplex PCR; TCRdb has only the in-frame clones, and not every one. The D gene and trimming were derived from the DNA, and the V and J assignments and clone size from that table. The table has about 120,000 clones, roughly 83% seen once. The data are from a study of blood T cell repertoires in COVID-19. Overall study context: Whether acute or convalescent, the COVID-19 samples came from the United States, Italy and Spain.

The sequenced sample was peripheral blood. The receptor was isolated from a man aged 35-49 years with active or convalescent COVID-19.

CDR3 DNA: TGTGCCAGTAGTATAGATCGGGACAGTGAAGCTTTCTTT. Translated: CASSIDRDSEAFF. The rearrangement uses TRBV19 and TRBJ1-1, with 7 bases identical to TRBD1. The CDR3 spans 13 residues. The germline gives CDR1 LNHDA, CDR2 SQIVND (reference sequence). Trimming removed 0 bases from V and 7 bases from J; junction bases left unmatched: 2.